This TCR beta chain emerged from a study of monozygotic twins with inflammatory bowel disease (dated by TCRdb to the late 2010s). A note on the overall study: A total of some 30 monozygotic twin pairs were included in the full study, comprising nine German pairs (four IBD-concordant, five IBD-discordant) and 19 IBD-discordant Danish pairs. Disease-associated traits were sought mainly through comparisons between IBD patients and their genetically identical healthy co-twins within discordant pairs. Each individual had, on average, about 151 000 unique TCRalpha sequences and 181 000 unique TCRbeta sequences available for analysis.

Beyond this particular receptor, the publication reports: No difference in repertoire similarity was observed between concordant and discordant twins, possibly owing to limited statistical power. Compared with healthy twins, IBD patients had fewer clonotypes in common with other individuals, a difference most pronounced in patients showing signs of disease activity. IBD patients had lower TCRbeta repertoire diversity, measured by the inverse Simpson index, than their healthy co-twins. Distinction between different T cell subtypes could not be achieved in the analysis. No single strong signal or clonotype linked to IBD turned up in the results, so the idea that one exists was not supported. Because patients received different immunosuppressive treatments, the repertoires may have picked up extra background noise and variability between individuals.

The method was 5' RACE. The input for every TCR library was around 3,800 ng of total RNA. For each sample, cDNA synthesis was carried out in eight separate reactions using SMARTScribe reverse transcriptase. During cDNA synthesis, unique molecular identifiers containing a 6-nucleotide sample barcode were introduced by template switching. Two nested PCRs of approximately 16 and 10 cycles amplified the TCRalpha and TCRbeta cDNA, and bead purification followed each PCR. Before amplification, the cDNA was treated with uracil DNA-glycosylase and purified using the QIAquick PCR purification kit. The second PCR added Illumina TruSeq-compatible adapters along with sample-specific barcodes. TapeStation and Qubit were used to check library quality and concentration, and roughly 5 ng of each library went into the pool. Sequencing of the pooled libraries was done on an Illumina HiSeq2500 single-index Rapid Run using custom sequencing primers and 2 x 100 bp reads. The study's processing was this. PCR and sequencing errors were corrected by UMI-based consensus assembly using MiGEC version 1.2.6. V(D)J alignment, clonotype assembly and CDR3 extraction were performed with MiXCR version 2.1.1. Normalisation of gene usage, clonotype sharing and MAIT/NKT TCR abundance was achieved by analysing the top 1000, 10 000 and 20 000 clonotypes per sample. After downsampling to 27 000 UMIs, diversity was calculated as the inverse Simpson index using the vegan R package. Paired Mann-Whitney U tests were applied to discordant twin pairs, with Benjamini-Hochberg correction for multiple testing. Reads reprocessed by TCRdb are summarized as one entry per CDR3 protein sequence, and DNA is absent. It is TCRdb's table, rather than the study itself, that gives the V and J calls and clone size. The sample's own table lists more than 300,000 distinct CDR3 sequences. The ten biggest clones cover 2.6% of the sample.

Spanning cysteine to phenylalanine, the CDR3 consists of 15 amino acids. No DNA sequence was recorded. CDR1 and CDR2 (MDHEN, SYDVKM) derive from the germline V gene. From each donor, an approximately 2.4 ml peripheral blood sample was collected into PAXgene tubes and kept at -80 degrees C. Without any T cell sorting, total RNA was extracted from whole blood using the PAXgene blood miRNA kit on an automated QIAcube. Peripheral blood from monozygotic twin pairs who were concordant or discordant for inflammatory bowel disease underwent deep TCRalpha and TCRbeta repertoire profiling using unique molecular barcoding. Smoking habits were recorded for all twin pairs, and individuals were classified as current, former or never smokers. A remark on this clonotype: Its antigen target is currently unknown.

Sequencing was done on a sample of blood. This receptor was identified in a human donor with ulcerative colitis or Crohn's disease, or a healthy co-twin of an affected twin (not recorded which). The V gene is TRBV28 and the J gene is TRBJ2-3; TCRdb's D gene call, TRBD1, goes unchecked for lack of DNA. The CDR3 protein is CASSFLGGRTDTQYF. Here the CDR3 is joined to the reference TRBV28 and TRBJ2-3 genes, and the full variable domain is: DVKVTQSSRYLVKRTGEKVFLECVQDMDHENMFWYRQDPGLGLRLIYFSYDVKMKEKGDIPEGYSVSREKKERFSLILESASTNQTSMYLCASSFLGGRTDTQYFGPGTRLTVL.